Presented here are 8 T cell receptor beta chains from one specimen sequenced in a study of T cells after yellow fever vaccination. TCRdb used MiXCR to reprocess the 5' RACE reads, holding one entry per CDR3 protein. Among 300,000 or so distinct CDR3 sequences listed, 10% to 15% were seen once. The source material was CD4+ T cells sorted from PBMCs, sampled 45 days after the yellow fever booster vaccination. Receptors originate from a man under 40 who received the YFV17D yellow fever vaccine.

In its sample, this clonotype was seen a few times. V and J are TRBV2 and TRBJ2-2; no clear D gene. Trimming took 2 bases from V and 5 from J, leaving 12 bases between them. The CDR3 length is 15 residues. Germline V lookup: CDR1 SNHLY, CDR2 FYNNEI. CDR3 region: CASSELEVFTGELFF. The DNA for the CDR3 is TGTGCCAGCAGTGAATTAGAGGTTTTTACCGGGGAGCTGTTTTTT. Supplemented by reference TRBV2 and TRBJ2-2, the full variable domain reads EPEVTQTPSHQVTQMGQEVILRCVPISNHLYFYWYRQILGQKVEFLVSFYNNEISEKSEIFDDQFSVERPDGSNFTLKIRSTKLEDSAMYFCASSELEVFTGELFFGEGSRLTVL.

The chain links TRBV5-1 to TRBJ1-5, with D possibly being TRBD1 (6 bases). Trimming removed 4 bases at V and 1 base at J, with 12 bases between. Germline V gene data show CDR1 as SGHRS and CDR2 as YFSETQ. This CDR3 has 15 amino acids. The CDR3 region is CASSQGTWSNQPQHF. The DNA of the CDR3 is TGCGCCAGCAGCCAAGGGACATGGAGCAATCAGCCCCAGCATTTT.

The chain joins TRBV4-3 to TRBJ1-1, with D maybe TRBD1 (5 bases). Looked up from germline, CDR1 is LGHNA and CDR2 is YSLEER. The CDR3 runs 14 residues. Between the trimmed V and J ends, which lost 4 bases and 1 base, there was a span of 10 bases. The CDR3 sequence: CASSLGTQNTEAFF. The CDR3 nucleotides are TGCGCCAGCAGCCTTGGGACGCAGAACACTGAAGCTTTCTTT.

This clonotype was picked up one time. The genes are TRBV20-1 and TRBJ2-2; D possibly matches TRBD1 or TRBD2 (5 bases each). The V end lost 6 bases, the J end lost 1 base, and 12 bases lay between the germline ends. Germline lookup yields CDR1 DFQATT and CDR2 SNEGSKA (reference sequence). This CDR3 contains 14 residues. CDR3 protein: CSAQVGGNTGELFF. For the CDR3, the DNA is TGCAGTGCACAGGTCGGAGGGAACACCGGGGAGCTGTTTTTT.

The chain is built from TRBV6-2 or TRBV6-3 and TRBJ2-6; weak D call: TRBD1 (5 bases). The CDR3 consists of 18 residues. Trimming pared 0 bases from V and 2 bases from J, leaving 14 bases between. Germline CDR1 reads MNHEY; CDR2 reads SVGEGT. The CDR3 nucleotides are TGTGCCAGCAGTTACTCTCCAGGGTGGGAACCTGGGGCCAACGTCCTGACTTTC. It is translated as CASSYSPGWEPGANVLTF.

This clonotype showed up just a few times. In DNA form, the CDR3 reads TGTGCCATCAGTGATTCAGCAGGGAACACTGAAGCTTTCTTT. Translating gives CAISDSAGNTEAFF. V and J are TRBV10-3 and TRBJ1-1; D unresolved. The germline V and J ends were trimmed by 3 bases and 1 base, with 9 bases remaining between them. Looked up from germline, CDR1 is ENHRY and CDR2 is SYGVKD. The CDR3 consists of 14 residues.

The chain uses TRBV12-3 or TRBV12-4 and TRBJ2-3; weak D call: TRBD2 (6 bases). Trimming shortened V by 4 bases and J by 1 base, and 9 bases separated the two germline ends. There are 14 residues in the CDR3. The CDR3 sequence is CASSWPSGTDTQYF. The CDR3 region has the DNA TGTGCCAGCAGTTGGCCTAGCGGCACAGATACGCAGTATTTT.

The chain carries TRBV20-1 and TRBJ1-5; D uncertain. CDR1 is DFQATT, CDR2 SNEGSKA, per germline (reference sequence). Trimming shortened V by 7 bases and J by 3 bases, and 13 bases separated the two germline ends. The CDR3 consists of 13 residues. The CDR3 DNA reads as TGCAGTGTGTCAGAACTACTCAATCAGCCCCAGCATTTT. Translated, it gives CSVSELLNQPQHF.